The 14 T cell receptor beta chains below come from one sample, sequenced in a study of CD8 T cells in ankylosing spondylitis. TCRdb re-analysed the 5' RACE reads in MiXCR, keeping a single row per CDR3 protein. Seen here are some 130,000 distinct CDR3 sequences, roughly 15% observed once, and the top ten hold approximately 3.1%. The sequenced sample was blood, either unsorted or a sorted T cell fraction (not recorded which). The receptors were sampled from a female donor with ankylosing spondylitis or in good health (not recorded which).

This chain connects TRBV7-3 to TRBJ2-3, with 8 bases that match TRBD2. V gave up 6 bases and J gave up 3 bases; unmatched junction bases: 11. The length of the CDR3 is 16 residues. Germline CDR1 is SGHTA and CDR2 is FQGTGA. As DNA, the CDR3 is TGTGCCAGCAGTCCTTGGGGCGGCGGGGGGACAGATACGCAGTATTTT. This encodes CASSPWGGGGTDTQYF.

This sequence joins TRBV4-2 and TRBJ2-1; 7 nucleotides align to TRBD1. The CDR3 sequence is 15 residues long. The V gene end was trimmed by 4 bases and the J gene end by 5 bases; junction bases not matched to a gene: 8. Germline V gene lookup returns CDR1 LGHNA and CDR2 YNFKEQ. The CDR3 bases are TGTGCCAGCAGCCTCATAGGGGGCCAGGACAATGAGCAGTTCTTC. Its protein is CASSLIGGQDNEQFF.

This clonotype was counted at least ten times. V and J are TRBV5-1 and TRBJ2-1; 8 nucleotides agree with TRBD1. Germline CDR1 is SGHRS and CDR2 is YFSETQ. J was trimmed by 3 bases and V by 4 bases; bases with no gene match: 6. The length of the CDR3 is 15 residues. The CDR3 sequence: CASSVGQASYNEQFF. CDR3 in DNA: TGCGCCAGCAGCGTGGGACAGGCCAGCTACAATGAGCAGTTCTTC.

The chain uses TRBV5-1 and TRBJ1-5, with D perhaps TRBD1 (5 bases). The CDR3 covers 15 residues. In germline, CDR1 is SGHRS, CDR2 YFSETQ. Trimming took 0 bases from V and 6 from J, leaving 13 bases between them. This chain's CDR3 is CASSLESGPRQPQHF. Written as DNA, the CDR3 is TGCGCCAGCAGCTTGGAGTCGGGGCCGCGTCAGCCCCAGCATTTT.

This clonotype was seen a handful of times. The chain couples TRBV6-5 to TRBJ2-7; perhaps D is TRBD1 or TRBD2 (5 bases each). Germline lookup yields CDR1 MNHEY and CDR2 SVGAGI. V was cut by 0 bases and J by 5 bases, with 14 bases left in between. This CDR3 spans 15 amino acids. CDR3 amino acids: CASSYSHQGANEQYF. The DNA for the CDR3 is TGTGCCAGCAGTTACTCTCACCAGGGAGCAAACGAGCAGTACTTC.

This clonotype was detected many times. V is TRBV20-1 and J is TRBJ2-7, with 11 positions matching TRBD2. CDR3 length equals 14 residues. V was clipped by 4 bases and J by 0 bases; unmatched bases: 2. CDR1 and CDR2 from the germline V gene are DFQATT and SNEGSKA (reference sequence). CDR3 sequence reads: CSAITSGSSYEQYF. For the CDR3, the DNA is TGCAGTGCTATTACTAGCGGGAGCTCCTACGAGCAGTACTTC.

The rearrangement links TRBV23-1 to TRBJ2-7; TRBD2 matches 13 bases. TRBV23-1 is flagged as an ORF with uncertain function. This CDR3 contains 19 residues. V trimming: 6 bases; J trimming: 5 bases; junction bases outside the gene matches: 19. CDR3 amino acids: CASRRLGLAGAEVAHEQYF. The CDR3 nucleotides read TGCGCCAGCAGACGCCTAGGACTAGCGGGAGCGGAAGTCGCCCACGAGCAGTACTTC.

In this sample, this clonotype turned up many times. The chain combines TRBV5-1 with TRBJ2-2, with D possibly being TRBD1 or TRBD2 (5 bases each). This CDR3 has 16 amino acids. V was trimmed by 4 bases and J by 5 bases, leaving 18 bases between them. Per the germline V gene, CDR1 is SGHRS and CDR2 is YFSETQ. CDR3 region: CASSRTGTPITGELFF. CDR3 DNA: TGCGCCAGCAGCCGTACCGGGACCCCCATTACCGGGGAGCTGTTTTTT.

The chain uses TRBV12-3 or TRBV12-4 and TRBJ2-7, with D possibly matching TRBD2 (6 bases). The V and J ends lost 5 bases and 6 bases respectively, with 8 bases between them. The CDR3 loop spans 11 amino acids. The CDR3 protein is CASSTSTEQYF. CDR3 DNA sequence: TGTGCCAGCAGTACTAGCACCGAGCAGTACTTC.

J is TRBJ2-7 and V is TRBV12-3 or TRBV12-4; perhaps TRBD1 as D (5 bases). Deletions cut 6 bases from V and 0 bases from J, with 12 bases between. This CDR3 is 14 amino acids long. The DNA for the CDR3 is TGTGCCAGCAGCCCGGACACATCCTCCTACGAGCAGTACTTC. This translates into CASSPDTSSYEQYF.

This clonotype was counted ten times or more. J is TRBJ2-2 and V is TRBV5-1, with D uncertain. This CDR3 contains 14 residues. From germline, CDR1 is SGHRS and CDR2 YFSETQ. V gave up 5 bases and J gave up 6 bases, with 14 bases separating them. The CDR3 region is CASRETLYPGELFF. CDR3 nucleotides: TGCGCCAGCAGAGAAACTCTCTATCCCGGGGAGCTGTTTTTT.

The chain links TRBV5-1 to TRBJ1-1, with D uncertain. There are 14 residues in the CDR3. With 5 bases removed from V and 0 bases from J, the gap between germline ends came to 11 bases. The V gene's germline CDR1 is SGHRS and CDR2 YFSETQ. CDR3 bases: TGCGCCAGCAGGATATCCCTCATGAACACTGAAGCTTTCTTT. Protein product: CASRISLMNTEAFF. Combining the CDR3 with reference TRBV5-1 and TRBJ1-1 gives the whole variable domain KAGVTQTPRYLIKTRGQQVTLSCSPISGHRSVSWYQQTPGQGLQFLFEYFSETQRNKGNFPGRFSGRQFSNSRSEMNVSTLELGDSALYLCASRISLMNTEAFFGQGTRLTVV.

A note on this clonotype: This may come from a read error, since a much larger clone is one base off. The chain links TRBV5-5 to TRBJ1-2, with 10 bases that match TRBD1. The germline gives CDR1 SGHKS, CDR2 YYEKEE (reference sequence). This CDR3 region has 13 residues. In DNA form, the CDR3 reads TGTGCCATCAGCGCCGGGACAGGGGATGGCTACACCTTC. This sequence encodes CAISAGTGDGYTF.

This clonotype was observed a few times. The chain recombines TRBV3-1 with TRBJ2-5; 10 nucleotides line up with TRBD2. CDR1 is LGHDT and CDR2 is YNNKEL in the germline V gene (reference sequence). The CDR3 has 16 residues. The junction had 9 bases not matched to a gene; V was cut back by 3 bases and J by 5 bases. CDR3 coding DNA: TGTGCCAGCAGCCACGTTTTAGCGGGAGGCGGGGAGACCCAGTACTTC. As protein: CASSHVLAGGGETQYF.